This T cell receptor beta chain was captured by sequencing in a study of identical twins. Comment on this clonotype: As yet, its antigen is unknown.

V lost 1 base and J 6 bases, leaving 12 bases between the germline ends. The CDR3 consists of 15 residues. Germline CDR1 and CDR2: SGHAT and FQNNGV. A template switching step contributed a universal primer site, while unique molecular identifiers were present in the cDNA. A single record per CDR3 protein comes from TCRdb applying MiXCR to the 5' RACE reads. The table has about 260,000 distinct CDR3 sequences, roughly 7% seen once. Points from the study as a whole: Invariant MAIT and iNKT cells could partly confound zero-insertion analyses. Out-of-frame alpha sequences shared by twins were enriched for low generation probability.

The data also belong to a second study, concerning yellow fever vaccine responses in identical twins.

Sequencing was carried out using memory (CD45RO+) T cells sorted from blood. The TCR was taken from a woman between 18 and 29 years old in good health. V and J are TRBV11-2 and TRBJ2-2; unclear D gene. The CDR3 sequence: CASSLGTSPAGELFF. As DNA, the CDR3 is TGTGCCAGCAGCTTAGGGACCTCCCCGGCCGGGGAGCTGTTTTTT.